The clone carrying this T cell receptor beta chain was found many times. The target antigen is unknown. The sample is drawn from a study of cytomegalovirus exposure and HLA in healthy donors. Study conclusions and caveats: Looking again later, the authors saw that most CMV-associated TCR beta chains seemed HLA-restricted. According to a later analysis, donors in an Asian-associated ancestry cluster reportedly had fewer N-insertions than the approximately 620-donor mean.

Germline CDR1 SNHLY, CDR2 FYNNEI. This CDR3 is built from 14 residues. Trimming stripped 6 bases from V and 1 base from J, with 12 bases between. 60 Vbeta and 13 Jbeta primers were used in PCR. Measured with immunoSEQ multiplex PCR; TCRdb has only the in-frame clones, and not every one. This sample has some 150,000 clones, with around 79% found just once. J is TRBJ1-1 and V is TRBV2; D possibly corresponds to TRBD1 (5 bases). Sequencing was performed on PBMCs. The receptor comes from a woman aged 40-49 years in good health and CMV-seronegative. As DNA, the CDR3 is TGTGCCAGCAGGGCTTGGGGGGGGAACACTGAAGCTTTCTTT. It encodes CASRAWGGNTEAFF.